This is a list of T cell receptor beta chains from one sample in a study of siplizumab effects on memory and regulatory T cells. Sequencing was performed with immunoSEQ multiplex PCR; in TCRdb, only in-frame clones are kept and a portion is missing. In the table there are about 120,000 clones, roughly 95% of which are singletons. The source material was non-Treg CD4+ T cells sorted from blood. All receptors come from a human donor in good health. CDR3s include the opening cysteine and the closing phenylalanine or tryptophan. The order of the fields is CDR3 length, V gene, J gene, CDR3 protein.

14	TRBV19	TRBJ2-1	CASREQASYNEQFF
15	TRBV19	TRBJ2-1	CASSSGLSSYNEQFF
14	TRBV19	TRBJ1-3	CASSINTSGNTIYF
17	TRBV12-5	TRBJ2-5	CASANDRGWEYQETQYF
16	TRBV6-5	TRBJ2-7	CASSYIGAQGVYEQYF
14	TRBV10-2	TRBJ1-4	CASSELGAGEKLFF
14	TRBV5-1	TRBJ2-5	CASSLGGGKETQYF
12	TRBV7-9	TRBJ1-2	CASSLDSLGYTF
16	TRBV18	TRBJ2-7	CASSPYIMQVTYEQYF
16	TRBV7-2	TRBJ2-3	CASSLVGRIDTDTQYF
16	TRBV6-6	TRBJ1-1	CAGSPGQVIMNTEAFF
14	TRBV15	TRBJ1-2	CATSIAGRNYGYTF
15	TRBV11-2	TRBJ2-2	CASSSVGGNTGELFF
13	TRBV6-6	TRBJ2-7	CASTYGQTYEQYF
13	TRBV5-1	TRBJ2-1	CASSSAGGAEQFF
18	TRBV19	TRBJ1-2	CASSMKGTGGLSSYGYTF
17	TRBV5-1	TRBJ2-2	CASSFLAGGLNTGELFF
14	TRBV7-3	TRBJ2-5	CASSLFGGSETQYF
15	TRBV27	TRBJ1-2	CASSFTPTGNYGYTF
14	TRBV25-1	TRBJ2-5	CASSEPSSRETQYF
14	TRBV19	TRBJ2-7	CASSIGTGSYEQYF
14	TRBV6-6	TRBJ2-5	CASSYVQTQETQYF
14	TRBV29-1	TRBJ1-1	CSVRQGRMNTEAFF
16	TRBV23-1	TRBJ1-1	CASSPPDRGQDTEAFF
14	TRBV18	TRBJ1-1	CASSPLRSETEAFF
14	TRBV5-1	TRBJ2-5	CASSLAEGQETQYF
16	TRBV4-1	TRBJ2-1	CASSQLLSGGAEEQFF
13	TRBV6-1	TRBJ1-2	CASTVGTAYGYTF
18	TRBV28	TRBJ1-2	CASSLIVGSGQFSYGYTF
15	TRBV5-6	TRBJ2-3	CASSPSSGGADTQYF
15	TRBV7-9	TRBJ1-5	CASSPPGTVNQPQHF
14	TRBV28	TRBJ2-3	CASTSGYPTDTQYF
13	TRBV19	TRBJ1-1	CATRGEGITEAFF
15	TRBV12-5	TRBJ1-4	CASGLVLGGNEKLFF
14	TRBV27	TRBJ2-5	CASSYTGGQETQYF
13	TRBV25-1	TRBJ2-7	CASSERDSYEQYF